These 24 T cell receptor beta chains came from one sample sequenced in a study of T cell repertoires in cytomegalovirus infection. These receptors' targets are unknown. TCRdb re-called the reads through MiXCR, storing one row per CDR3 protein. The data contain approximately 89,000 distinct CDR3 sequences, around 32% of them singletons. Sequenced here: CD8+ T cells from cultured PBMCs, sampled from culture after CMV antigen stimulation. The origin of the receptors is a human donor in good health (CMV status not recorded). Some clones in this sample may be carry-over from other donors' samples.

This clonotype has ten or more counts. This chain connects TRBV7-2 to TRBJ1-2; the match to TRBD1 covers 7 bases. The CDR3 extends over 15 amino acids. V lost 5 bases to trimming and J lost 5 bases; unmatched junction nucleotides: 11. Germline-derived CDR1 and CDR2 are SGHTA and FQGNSA. The CDR3: CASSPPGQTQYGYTF. The CDR3 DNA sequence: TGTGCCAGCAGCCCTCCGGGACAGACTCAATATGGCTACACCTTC. The full variable domain, in which reference TRBV7-2 and TRBJ1-2 provide the parts outside the CDR3, is GAGVSQSPSNKVTEKGKDVELRCDPISGHTALYWYRQSLGQGLEFLIYFQGNSAPDKSGLPSDRFSAERTGGSVSTLTIQRTQQEDSAVYLCASSPPGQTQYGYTFGSGTRLTVV.

This clonotype was counted between two and nine times. This chain connects TRBV12-3 or TRBV12-4 to TRBJ2-2; D remains ambiguous. This CDR3 is built from 17 residues. Trimming removed 5 bases at V and 1 base at J, with 17 bases between. The CDR3 sequence is CASSPLGRGRNTGELFF. The CDR3 coding sequence is TGTGCCAGCAGTCCCCTTGGTAGAGGTCGGAACACCGGGGAGCTGTTTTTT.

The rearrangement links TRBV27 to TRBJ2-2, with a weak D call TRBD1 (6 bases). V was shortened by 4 bases and J by 4 bases, with 16 bases between the two germline ends. There are 16 residues in the CDR3. Germline loops: CDR1 MNHEY, CDR2 SMNVEV (reference sequence). The DNA of the CDR3 is TGTGCCAGCAGTTCCTCCGGGACAATCATCACCGGGGAGCTGTTTTTT. Protein product: CASSSSGTIITGELFF.

This clonotype appeared many times. J is TRBJ2-3 and V is TRBV7-8, with TRBD2 matching 8 bases. With 6 bases clipped from V and 2 bases from J, the junction kept 7 bases outside the gene matches. CDR1 SGHVS and CDR2 FQNEAQ come from the germline V gene. This CDR3 is built from 15 residues. CDR3 bases: TGTGCCAGCAGTCACTCGGGGGGGTTCACAGATACGCAGTATTTT. Translated, it gives CASSHSGGFTDTQYF.

This clonotype has a handful of counts. The chain links TRBV18 to TRBJ2-7; a possible D gene is TRBD2 (5 bases). Germline-derived CDR1 and CDR2 are KGHSH and LQKENI. The CDR3 has 13 amino acids. Trimming took off 3 bases at V and 2 bases at J, with 8 bases between the two ends. CDR3 DNA sequence: TGTGCCAGCTCACCCGGGGTAGCCTACGAGCAGTACTTC. Translating it yields CASSPGVAYEQYF.

The chain employs TRBV27 and TRBJ1-5, with a tentative D call TRBD1 (5 bases). Trimming took off 5 bases at V and 0 bases at J, with 8 bases between the two ends. The length of the CDR3 is 14 residues. Looked up from germline, CDR1 is MNHEY and CDR2 is SMNVEV (reference sequence). The CDR3 here is CASSQDNSNQPQHF. The CDR3 bases are TGTGCCAGCAGTCAGGACAATAGCAATCAGCCCCAGCATTTT.

The V call is TRBV7-9, the J call TRBJ2-7; 12 bases align to TRBD2. This CDR3 has 13 amino acids. V lost 8 bases and J lost 7; bases outside the gene matches: 6. Germline V CDR1 and CDR2: SEHNR, FQNEAQ (reference sequence). This CDR3 is CASGLAGTWEQYF. The CDR3 DNA reads as TGTGCCAGCGGACTAGCGGGAACGTGGGAGCAGTACTTC.

The chain employs TRBV11-2 and TRBJ2-1; D is unresolved. CDR1 and CDR2 (germline): SGHAT, FQNNGV. CDR3 length: 14 amino acids. V was pared by 5 bases and J by 4 bases, with 12 bases between. Here the CDR3 DNA reads TGTGCCAGCAGCCCGCTACAGATATACAATGAGCAGTTCTTC. Translated, it gives CASSPLQIYNEQFF.

The gene calls are TRBV6-2 or TRBV6-3 and TRBJ2-2; TRBD1 agrees at 8 bases. Germline values: CDR1 MNHEY, CDR2 SVGEGT. The CDR3 runs 17 residues. The V gene end was trimmed by 8 bases and the J gene end by 3 bases; junction bases not matched to a gene: 14. In DNA form, the CDR3 reads TGTGCCAGCTCCCCAGAGATGACAGGGGTTTACACCGGGGAGCTGTTTTTT. It encodes CASSPEMTGVYTGELFF.

Many counts were recorded for this clonotype. J is TRBJ2-3 and V is TRBV2; D gene uncertain. V lost 1 base, J lost 0 bases, and 14 bases lay in between. The length of the CDR3 is 17 residues. Germline V gives CDR1 SNHLY, CDR2 FYNNEI. The CDR3 protein is CASSEDLNGPSTDTQYF. For the CDR3, the DNA is TGTGCCAGCAGTGAAGATCTGAACGGCCCTAGCACAGATACGCAGTATTTT.

This clonotype has more than one count but fewer than ten. V and J are TRBV10-3 and TRBJ1-6, with 10 bases lining up with TRBD1. Looked up from germline, CDR1 is ENHRY and CDR2 is SYGVKD. J lost 7 bases, V lost 0 bases, and 3 bases had no gene match. The CDR3 consists of 16 residues. DNA of the CDR3: TGTGCCATCAGTGAGTCCGGGACAGGGGCGAATTCACCCCTCCACTTT. This codes for CAISESGTGANSPLHF.

The rearrangement joins TRBV6-1 to TRBJ2-1, with D possibly TRBD2 on 7 matching bases. Germline loops: CDR1 MNHNS, CDR2 SASEGT. The V and J ends lost 5 bases and 3 bases respectively, with 17 bases between them. The CDR3 loop spans 16 amino acids. The CDR3 DNA is TGTGCCAGCAGTCCGTTAGGGGGGGGCGTCTACAATGAGCAGTTCTTC. It yields the protein CASSPLGGGVYNEQFF.

This clonotype has a handful of counts. V gene TRBV27 combines with J gene TRBJ2-1; no firm D call. Germline V gene sequence: CDR1 MNHEY, CDR2 SMNVEV (reference sequence). The CDR3 is 16 residues long. V dropped 4 bases and J dropped 4 bases, with 17 bases sitting between them. CDR3: CASSSRGSASYNEQFF. The CDR3 nucleotides read TGTGCCAGCAGTTCCCGAGGCAGCGCCTCATACAATGAGCAGTTCTTC.

This chain links TRBV13 with TRBJ1-1, with 11 positions matching TRBD1. The CDR3 extends over 14 amino acids. The V gene end was trimmed by 3 bases and the J gene end by 4 bases; junction bases not matched to a gene: 1. The germline V gene has CDR1 PRHDT and CDR2 FYEKMQ (reference sequence). Here the CDR3 DNA reads TGTGCCAGCAGCTTGGGACAGGGGGTCACTGAAGCTTTCTTT. This translates into CASSLGQGVTEAFF.

The sample holds a few counts of this clonotype. The chain recombines TRBV7-9 with TRBJ2-3; D is possibly TRBD2 (5 bases). Trimming took off 1 base at V and 8 bases at J, with 16 bases between the two ends. The germline gives CDR1 SEHNR, CDR2 FQNEAQ (reference sequence). The CDR3 contains 15 residues. DNA of the CDR3: TGTGCCAGCAGCTTAGAGGTCGGTAACCGGGGTACGCAGTATTTT. Its translation is CASSLEVGNRGTQYF.

The CDR3 DNA reads TGTGCCAGCAGCCCCCTAACAGGGGGGAATCAGCCCCAGCATTTT. The encoded protein is CASSPLTGGNQPQHF. The rearrangement uses TRBV7-6 and TRBJ1-5, with 8 positions matching TRBD1. V shed 5 bases and J 4 bases; nucleotides not matched to a gene: 7. Germline V lookup: CDR1 SGHVS, CDR2 FNYEAQ. This CDR3 has 15 residues.

This clonotype was observed many times. The V and J genes are TRBV28 and TRBJ1-6; D unclear. This CDR3 contains 19 residues. V lost 2 bases to trimming and J lost 3 bases, with 20 bases between them. Germline CDR1 is MDHEN and CDR2 is SYDVKM. Here the CDR3 DNA reads TGTGCCAGCAGTTTAGTTGGTATGCGGGCTACGATCTATAATTCACCCCTCCACTTT. Translating gives CASSLVGMRATIYNSPLHF.

The chain couples TRBV12-3 or TRBV12-4 to TRBJ1-1; D is undetermined. Between the trimmed V and J ends, which lost 6 bases and 8 bases, there was a span of 16 bases. The length of the CDR3 is 13 residues. The CDR3 is CASREPGEREAFF. The CDR3 DNA is TGTGCCAGCAGAGAACCAGGTGAGAGAGAAGCTTTCTTT.

The V call is TRBV3-1, the J call TRBJ2-3; a possible D gene is TRBD1 (6 bases). Trimming shortened V by 1 base and J by 2 bases, and 10 bases separated the two germline ends. The CDR3 consists of 15 residues. Germline V lookup: CDR1 LGHDT, CDR2 YNNKEL (reference sequence). This CDR3 is CASSQGDTSTDTQYF. CDR3 in DNA: TGTGCCAGCAGCCAAGGGGACACCTCCACAGATACGCAGTATTTT.

The chain links TRBV27 to TRBJ2-1, with 7 positions matching TRBD2. The CDR3 sequence is 13 residues long. CDR1 and CDR2 from the germline V gene are MNHEY and SMNVEV (reference sequence). V lost 5 bases to trimming and J lost 9 bases; unmatched junction nucleotides: 7. The CDR3 DNA is TGTGCCAGCAGTCTGTCCGGGGGGACTGAGCAGTTCTTC. Amino acids: CASSLSGGTEQFF.

The chain uses TRBV2 and TRBJ1-5; tentatively, D is TRBD1 (5 bases). Germline V CDR1 and CDR2: SNHLY, FYNNEI. The length of the CDR3 is 17 residues. V was shortened by 0 bases and J by 2 bases, with 14 bases between the two germline ends. CDR3 nucleotide sequence: TGTGCCAGCAGTGAAGCCTGGGGCGACTCCGGCAATCAGCCCCAGCATTTT. Residues: CASSEAWGDSGNQPQHF.

V is TRBV6-5 and J is TRBJ2-5; 7 bases are shared with TRBD2. This CDR3 is 16 amino acids long. Trimming removed 7 bases from V and 3 bases from J; junction bases left unmatched: 14. CDR1 is MNHEY, CDR2 SVGAGI, per germline. The CDR3 protein is CASTPTSGGGEETQYF. The CDR3 region has the DNA TGTGCCAGCACGCCCACTTCAGGTGGGGGGGAAGAGACCCAGTACTTC.

This chain joins TRBV20-1 and TRBJ1-2; D is unclear. The germline V gene has CDR1 DFQATT and CDR2 SNEGSKA (reference sequence). The CDR3 runs to 11 residues. V lost 4 bases and J 3 bases, leaving 6 bases between the germline ends. In nucleotides, the CDR3 is TGCAGTGCTAAGACGGACTATGGCTACACCTTC. Translation: CSAKTDYGYTF.

V gene TRBV6-1 combines with J gene TRBJ2-1, with 8 bases identical to TRBD1. Trimming took 6 bases from V and 6 from J; bases not matched to a gene: 4. This CDR3 region has 13 residues. Germline V lookup: CDR1 MNHNS, CDR2 SASEGT. CDR3 nucleotide sequence: TGTGCCAGCAGCCTGACAGGGGCCAATGAGCAGTTCTTC. This translates into CASSLTGANEQFF.